One sample yielded the 19 T cell receptor beta chains listed below, sequenced in a study of OX40 agonist ivuxolimab in advanced cancers. The method was immunoSEQ multiplex PCR; TCRdb's version includes in-frame clones alone and lacks a portion of them. The repertoire holds about 21,000 clones, with just under 85% as singletons. The source material was CD4+ or CD8+ T cells sorted from blood, sampled in a trial of the OX40 agonist ivuxolimab. The receptors stem from an adult with an advanced solid tumor such as melanoma, head and neck, liver or kidney cancer.

This sequence joins TRBV27 and TRBJ2-3; weak D call: TRBD2 (6 bases). CDR1 and CDR2 (germline): MNHEY, SMNVEV (reference sequence). Trimming took 3 bases from V and 3 from J, leaving 13 bases between them. There are 15 residues in the CDR3. CDR3 bases: TGTGCCAGCAGTTTCGGCGGGACCCTAACAGATACGCAGTATTTT. It yields the protein CASSFGGTLTDTQYF.

Concerning this clone: A read error may account for a junction end that differs from germline. This chain links TRBV6-5 with TRBJ2-7; D is uncertain. Germline assignment: CDR1 MNHEY and CDR2 SVGAGI. The CDR3 spans 13 residues. CDR3 sequence reads: CAISQWFSYEQYF. CDR3 nucleotides: TGTGCCATCAGTCAGTGGTTCTCCTACGAGCAGTACTTC.

As DNA, the CDR3 is TGCGCCAGCAGCCAAGAACATCAGGGGAGCACAGATACGCAGTATTTT. It specifies CASSQEHQGSTDTQYF. J is TRBJ2-3 and V is TRBV4-1; D is possibly TRBD1 (6 bases). Germline assignment: CDR1 MGHRA and CDR2 YSYEKL. The CDR3 covers 16 residues. V lost 0 bases, J lost 0 bases, and 10 bases lay in between.

The genes are TRBV5-5 and TRBJ1-3; D may be TRBD1 (6 bases). There are 14 residues in the CDR3. Trimming took 4 bases from V and 2 from J, leaving 10 bases between them. The germline V gene encodes CDR1 SGHKS and CDR2 YYEKEE (reference sequence). CDR3 in DNA: TGTGCCAGCAGCCATAACAGGGCTGGAAACACCATATATTTT. Amino acid sequence: CASSHNRAGNTIYF.

As concerns this clone: This same CDR3 is encoded by further DNA sequences in the sample. This rearrangement joins TRBV4-1 to TRBJ2-7; D may be TRBD2 (5 bases). Trimming took 1 base from V and 1 from J, leaving 8 bases between them. The CDR3 runs to 14 residues. Germline V gene data show CDR1 as MGHRA and CDR2 as YSYEKL. The CDR3 DNA sequence: TGCGCCAGCAGCCAAGCAGCGGAGTCCTACGAGCAGTACTTC. Translation: CASSQAAESYEQYF.

The CDR3 bases are TGCGCCAGCAGTGAGTTGGGGGAAGAAAAACTGTTTTTT. Encoded protein: CASSELGEEKLFF. This chain uses TRBV10-2 with TRBJ1-4; TRBD1 might be the D (5 bases). Trimming removed 1 base at V and 8 bases at J, with 8 bases between. CDR1 is WSHSY and CDR2 is SAAADI in the germline V gene. The CDR3 length is 13 residues.

By sample share, this clone is medium-sized. This chain connects TRBV6-5 to TRBJ1-2, with TRBD1 matching over 10 bases. This CDR3 comprises 15 residues. V lost 0 bases, J lost 7 bases, and 5 bases stayed unmatched. Looked up from germline, CDR1 is MNHEY and CDR2 is SVGAGI. This CDR3 is CASSYSKTGGGGYTF. In DNA, the CDR3 is TGTGCCAGCAGTTACTCGAAGACAGGGGGCGGTGGCTACACCTTC.

This chain uses TRBV27 with TRBJ2-1; tentative D call: TRBD1 (6 bases). The CDR3 sequence is 12 residues long. V was pared by 2 bases and J by 9 bases, with 8 bases between. CDR1 MNHEY and CDR2 SMNVEV come from the germline V gene (reference sequence). The CDR3 nucleotides are TGTGCCAGCAGTTTAACAGGGCTTGAGCAGTTCTTC. Translation: CASSLTGLEQFF.

The chain links TRBV7-3 to TRBJ2-3, with 9 bases fitting TRBD2. V trimming: 5 bases; J trimming: 1 base; junction bases outside the gene matches: 1. The CDR3 contains 14 residues. Germline CDR1 is SGHTA and CDR2 is FQGTGA. The CDR3 DNA is TGTGCCAGCAGCATAGCGGGAGGCACAGATACGCAGTATTTT. Protein: CASSIAGGTDTQYF.

In its sample, this clone was seen a few times. The J gene is TRBJ2-7, the V gene TRBV19, with D perhaps TRBD1 or TRBD2 (5 bases each). Germline V CDR1 and CDR2: LNHDA, SQIVND (reference sequence). V gave up 10 bases and J gave up 4 bases, with 17 bases separating them. This CDR3 has 13 residues. CDR3: CATEGQASYEQYF. In nucleotides, the CDR3 is TGTGCCACTGAGGGGCAGGCCTCTTACGAGCAGTACTTC.

The chain is built from TRBV19 and TRBJ2-6, with a tentative D call TRBD2 (5 bases). There are 14 residues in the CDR3. V gave up 7 bases and J gave up 0 bases, with 7 bases separating them. From germline, CDR1 is LNHDA and CDR2 SQIVND (reference sequence). The CDR3 is CASTGNSGANVLTF. The DNA for the CDR3 is TGTGCCAGTACGGGAAACTCTGGGGCCAACGTCCTGACTTTC.

The CDR3 sequence is CASSLKGAYEQYF. CDR3 in DNA: TGTGCCAGCAGTCTTAAGGGTGCCTACGAGCAGTACTTC. The chain uses TRBV27 and TRBJ2-7; D call uncertain. Per the germline V gene, CDR1 is MNHEY and CDR2 is SMNVEV (reference sequence). With 5 bases removed from V and 2 bases from J, the gap between germline ends came to 10 bases. The CDR3 has 13 residues.

The rearrangement joins TRBV5-1 to TRBJ2-7; 15 bases are a match to TRBD2. The CDR3 extends over 17 amino acids. The junction had 6 bases not matched to a gene; V was cut back by 4 bases and J by 1 base. From germline, CDR1 is SGHRS and CDR2 YFSETQ. CDR3 sequence reads: CASSVGLAGGNSYEQYF. CDR3 nucleotide sequence: TGCGCCAGCAGCGTGGGACTAGCGGGAGGTAATTCCTACGAGCAGTACTTC.

CDR3 residues: CASSLTGVGLNEQFF. In DNA, the CDR3 is TGTGCCAGCAGCCTTACGGGCGTGGGACTCAATGAGCAGTTCTTC. The J gene is TRBJ2-1, the V gene TRBV28; D is perhaps TRBD2 (6 bases). This CDR3 comprises 15 residues. Trimming stripped 6 bases from V and 6 bases from J, with 18 bases between. Germline CDR1 and CDR2: MDHEN and SYDVKM.

Only one count was recorded for this clone. The J gene is TRBJ2-2, the V gene TRBV6-1; 7 bases align to TRBD2. The CDR3 runs to 14 residues. CDR1 MNHNS and CDR2 SASEGT come from the germline V gene. With V trimmed by 7 bases and J by 6 bases, 8 bases remained unmatched. In nucleotides, the CDR3 is TGTGCCAGCACGGGACTCCGGGGGGCCGGGGAGCTGTTTTTT. As protein: CASTGLRGAGELFF.

The genes are TRBV11-3 and TRBJ1-2, with unresolved D. This CDR3 spans 13 amino acids. Trimming shortened V by 4 bases and J by 4 bases, and 10 bases separated the two germline ends. Looked up from germline, CDR1 is SGHNT and CDR2 is YENEEA. CDR3: CASSSARAYGYTF. The CDR3 DNA reads as TGTGCCAGCAGCTCAGCTAGGGCCTATGGCTACACCTTC.

The V call is TRBV7-6, the J call TRBJ2-2, with 13 bases lining up with TRBD2. From germline, CDR1 is SGHVS and CDR2 FNYEAQ. The CDR3 runs 18 residues. V gave up 4 bases and J gave up 4 bases; unmatched junction bases: 9. The CDR3 loop reads CASSSIPRTSGSTGELFF. The CDR3 DNA sequence: TGTGCCAGCAGCTCCATCCCCAGGACTAGCGGGAGCACCGGGGAGCTGTTTTTT.

V usage is TRBV11-2 and J usage is TRBJ1-4; D not certain. Germline V gene lookup returns CDR1 SGHAT and CDR2 FQNNGV. The CDR3 is 13 amino acids. Trimming removed 5 bases at V and 8 bases at J, with 12 bases between. The CDR3 protein is CASSLEVTEKLFF. CDR3 bases: TGTGCCAGCAGCCTGGAAGTCACGGAAAAACTGTTTTTT.

The rearrangement joins TRBV7-9 to TRBJ2-7; D remains ambiguous. Trimming took 5 bases from V and 2 from J, leaving 13 bases between them. The CDR3 length is 14 residues. Germline lookup yields CDR1 SEHNR and CDR2 FQNEAQ (reference sequence). The CDR3 spells CASSPAATPYEQYF. The CDR3 region has the DNA TGTGCCAGCAGCCCCGCGGCTACCCCCTACGAGCAGTACTTC.